This T cell receptor (beta chain) was documented in a study of cytomegalovirus exposure and HLA in healthy donors. The PCR ran on 60 Vbeta and 13 Jbeta primers. Study processing details: The count from a later analysis was some 83 million unique TCR beta chains, some 12 million of them shared. The repertoire was sequenced with immunoSEQ multiplex PCR; TCRdb's copy has only in-frame clones and lacks some. V and J calls and clone size come straight from that table; D and trimming were deduced from the DNA. The data contain 150,000 to 200,000 clones, approximately 70% of them singletons. About this clone: The antigen remains undetermined.

Study-wide results and limits: Cytomegalovirus status, reportedly, was diagnosed with high specificity and sensitivity by the classifier. As immune exposure information, only CMV serostatus was available.

The CDR3 loop spans 14 amino acids. Germline trimming cut 5 bases from V and 6 bases from J; bases unmatched to any gene: 9. Germline V gene lookup returns CDR1 SGHTA and CDR2 FQGTGA. Healthy individuals who donated bone marrow served as the donors. The specimen was PBMCs. The sequence came from a woman younger than 45 in good health and CMV-seronegative. V and J are TRBV7-3 and TRBJ1-1, with 7 positions matching TRBD1. The CDR3 region is CASSPGDSSAEAFF. CDR3 in DNA: TGTGCCAGCAGCCCGGGGGACAGCTCGGCTGAAGCTTTCTTT.